Presented here are 11 T cell receptor beta chains from one specimen sequenced in a study of cytomegalovirus exposure and HLA in healthy donors. The PCR used 60 Vbeta and 13 Jbeta primers. Clones were sequenced by immunoSEQ multiplex PCR, and TCRdb holds only the in-frame ones, with some missing. Of 100,000 to 150,000 clones in the sample, around 74% are singletons; the top ten hold around 4.2%. Sequenced sample: PBMCs. The receptors were sampled from a woman between 45 and 65 years old in good health and CMV-seropositive.

The chain carries TRBV7-2 and TRBJ2-5; TRBD2 might be the D (5 bases). The J call may be in error: the DNA end matches TRBJ2-7 better. Germline V gives CDR1 SGHTA, CDR2 FQGNSA. The CDR3 is made up of 15 amino acids. CDR3: CASSSLVGGFYEQYF. CDR3 DNA sequence: TGTGCCAGCAGCTCCCTGGTGGGCGGGTTCTACGAGCAGTACTTC.

This clone has just a few counts. V and J are TRBV12-5 and TRBJ2-7; 10 nucleotides agree with TRBD1. The V gene's germline CDR1 is LGHNT and CDR2 FRNRAP. Unmatched junction bases numbered 7, after V lost 2 bases and J lost 3 bases. CDR3 length: 16 amino acids. The chain's CDR3 is CASGLSRTGGNYEQYF. DNA of the CDR3: TGTGCTAGTGGTTTGAGTAGGACAGGGGGTAACTACGAGCAGTACTTC.

The chain links TRBV9 to TRBJ1-2; 7 bases agree with TRBD1. This CDR3 comprises 13 residues. With 4 bases clipped from V and 4 bases from J, the junction kept 4 bases outside the gene matches. Germline V gives CDR1 SGDLS, CDR2 YYNGEE. Here the CDR3 reads CASSPRTGYGYTF. The CDR3 nucleotides are TGTGCCAGCAGCCCCCGGACAGGCTATGGCTACACCTTC.

The chain is built from TRBV5-6 and TRBJ1-5, with unresolved D. The CDR3 covers 16 residues. The germline CDR1 and CDR2 sequences are SGHDT and YYEEEE. The V and J ends lost 0 bases and 1 base respectively, with 11 bases between them. Written as DNA, the CDR3 is TGTGCCAGCAGCTTGGCTGGGCCTTCAAGCAATCAGCCCCAGCATTTT. Translation gives CASSLAGPSSNQPQHF.

The chain carries TRBV19 and TRBJ2-6; TRBD2 matches 7 bases. The CDR3 has 18 amino acids. Germline CDR1 is LNHDA and CDR2 is SQIVND (reference sequence). V trimming: 3 bases; J trimming: 1 base; junction bases outside the gene matches: 9. The CDR3 sequence: CASSIGGWFRSGANVLTF. The CDR3 nucleotides read TGTGCCAGTAGTATCGGGGGGTGGTTTAGGTCTGGGGCCAACGTCCTGACTTTC.

The CDR3 loop is CASSKGLATDTQYF. Written as DNA, the CDR3 is TGTGCCAGCAGCAAGGGACTAGCCACAGATACGCAGTATTTT. This chain joins TRBV11-3 and TRBJ2-3, with 9 bases aligning to TRBD2. Germline CDR1 reads SGHNT; CDR2 reads YENEEA. The J segment lost 2 bases and the V segment lost 5 bases, leaving 2 bases of the junction unmatched. The CDR3 spans 14 residues. The whole variable domain, filled in from reference TRBV11-3 and TRBJ2-3, reads EAGVVQSPRYKIIEKKQPVAFWCNPISGHNTLYWYLQNLGQGPELLIRYENEEAVDDSQLPKDRFSAERLKGVDSTLKIQPAELGDSAVYLCASSKGLATDTQYFGPGTRLTVL.

The chain is built from TRBV6-5 and TRBJ1-2; D is uncertain. This CDR3 has 14 amino acids. Trimming removed 6 bases from V and 2 bases from J, with 13 bases in between. Looked up from germline, CDR1 is MNHEY and CDR2 is SVGAGI. The chain's CDR3 is CASSSRHRNYGYTF. CDR3 bases: TGTGCCAGCAGCTCGAGGCATAGAAACTATGGCTACACCTTC.

The chain uses TRBV5-3 and TRBJ2-7; D remains ambiguous. TRBV5-3 is annotated as an ORF whose role is uncertain. The V and J ends lost 0 bases and 4 bases respectively, with 20 bases between them. The CDR3 length is 17 residues. Here the CDR3 reads CARSLEHYGFRRYEQYF. The CDR3 nucleotides read TGTGCCAGAAGCTTGGAGCATTACGGGTTTCGCCGTTACGAGCAGTACTTC.

The chain joins TRBV18 to TRBJ1-3; D gene uncertain. This CDR3 has 15 residues. The V end lost 2 bases, the J end lost 0 bases, and 8 bases lay between the germline ends. Germline CDR1 and CDR2: KGHSH and LQKENI. The CDR3 DNA sequence: TGTGCCAGCTCACCATTACGGAGCTCTGGAAACACCATATATTTT. Translated: CASSPLRSSGNTIYF.

This clone was seen a handful of times. The germline gene is not matched at one end of the junction; a read error may be the cause. This rearrangement joins TRBV7-9 to TRBJ1-4; the D gene is possibly TRBD1 (6 bases). CDR1 is SEHNR, CDR2 FQNEAQ, per germline (reference sequence). This CDR3 is 14 amino acids long. The CDR3, as DNA: TGTTCCAGCAGCTTGAGGCAGGGGCGGGAAAAACTGTTTTTT. This translates into CSSSLRQGREKLFF.

The chain combines TRBV4-3 with TRBJ2-7, with 7 nucleotides matching TRBD2. Germline CDR1 is LGHNA and CDR2 is YSLEER. This CDR3 contains 15 residues. J lost 5 bases, V lost 1 base, and 8 bases had no gene match. The CDR3 loop reads CASSQAWPAGDEQYF. The CDR3 region has the DNA TGCGCCAGCAGCCAAGCCTGGCCGGCGGGGGACGAGCAGTACTTC.